These 27 T cell receptor beta chains originate from one sample sequenced in a study of response to subunit inactivated influenza vaccine. MiXCR was run by TCRdb on the RT-PCR reads, yielding one entry per CDR3 protein. The sample lists some 800,000 distinct CDR3 sequences, around 21% occurring once. Here the sequenced sample was PBMCs from blood, taken about 5 days after vaccination. These receptors came from a man aged 45-65 years who received an inactivated influenza vaccine.

The V gene is TRBV11-3, the J gene TRBJ1-1; D may be TRBD1 (5 bases). This CDR3 has 12 residues. The ends were cut back, 6 bases at V and 3 bases at J, with 8 bases in the middle. The germline V gene encodes CDR1 SGHNT and CDR2 YENEEA. The CDR3: CASSPGDTEAFF. CDR3 in DNA: TGTGCCAGCAGTCCGGGGGACACTGAAGCTTTCTTT.

The chain joins TRBV3-1 to TRBJ2-4; 9 positions match TRBD2. V lost 2 bases, J lost 3 bases, and 2 bases stayed unmatched. The CDR3 covers 15 residues. Germline V gene sequence: CDR1 LGHDT, CDR2 YNNKEL (reference sequence). The CDR3 DNA reads TGTGCCAGCAGCCAAAAGCGGGAGGACAAAAACATTCAGTACTTC. Residues: CASSQKREDKNIQYF.

This clonotype was seen only a few times. J is TRBJ1-2 and V is TRBV29-1, with 7 bases fitting TRBD1. The germline V gene encodes CDR1 SQVTM and CDR2 ANQGSEA. The ends lost 3 bases at V and 3 bases at J; junction bases unmatched: 7. This CDR3 is 14 amino acids long. The CDR3: CSVDRAGGDYGYTF. In nucleotides, the CDR3 is TGCAGCGTTGATCGGGCAGGGGGAGACTATGGCTACACCTTC.

This clonotype appeared a few times. This rearrangement joins TRBV12-3 or TRBV12-4 to TRBJ1-2, with D perhaps TRBD1 (5 bases). This CDR3 is built from 13 residues. V dropped 6 bases and J dropped 8 bases, with 16 bases sitting between them. The chain's CDR3 is CASSLGRAGGYTF. The CDR3 coding sequence is TGTGCCAGCAGCTTGGGACGGGCTGGAGGCTACACCTTC.

This clonotype was seen only a few times. The V call is TRBV6-2 or TRBV6-3, the J call TRBJ1-6; TRBD1 matches 7 bases. This CDR3 is built from 15 residues. CDR1 and CDR2 from the germline V gene are MNHEY and SVGEGT. Trimming at V came to 7 bases and at J to 9 bases, leaving 12 bases not matched to a gene. The CDR3: CASIQRTGFGSPLHF. DNA of the CDR3: TGTGCCAGCATCCAAAGGACAGGTTTTGGTTCACCCCTCCACTTT.

This clonotype was recorded a few times. The gene calls are TRBV5-1 and TRBJ2-5; D unresolved. This CDR3 has 15 residues. V was cut by 0 bases and J by 3 bases, with 12 bases left in between. The germline V gene has CDR1 SGHRS and CDR2 YFSETQ. The CDR3 sequence: CASSLGGAKKETQYF. The DNA for the CDR3 is TGCGCCAGCAGCTTGGGTGGAGCCAAAAAAGAGACCCAGTACTTC.

This clonotype occurred a few times. The gene calls are TRBV7-9 and TRBJ2-5, with D possibly TRBD2 on 6 matching bases. The CDR3 is 15 amino acids. Germline CDR1 and CDR2: SEHNR and FQNEAQ (reference sequence). V lost 0 bases, J lost 5 bases, and 13 bases lay in between. The CDR3 DNA follows: TGTGCCAGCAGCTTAGCGCTGTGGGAGGTGGAGACCCAGTACTTC. Its protein product is CASSLALWEVETQYF.

In DNA form, the CDR3 reads TGCGCCAGCAGCCGCGGCGGCAGGACAATCGATGGCTACACCTTC. Its translation is CASSRGGRTIDGYTF. This sequence joins TRBV5-1 and TRBJ1-2; TRBD1 might be the D (5 bases). V dropped 4 bases and J dropped 6 bases, with 19 bases sitting between them. Germline CDR1 and CDR2: SGHRS and YFSETQ. This CDR3 contains 15 residues.

In this sample, this clonotype turned up many times. The chain is built from TRBV20-1 and TRBJ2-7, with 9 bases identical to TRBD2. CDR3 length equals 13 residues. Germline values: CDR1 DFQATT, CDR2 SNEGSKA (reference sequence). With V trimmed by 6 bases and J by 3 bases, 6 bases remained unmatched. DNA for the CDR3: TGCAGTGCAATCGGGACTAGCCTCTACGAGCAGTACTTC. Its translation is CSAIGTSLYEQYF.

This clonotype was counted between two and nine times. The rearrangement uses TRBV5-6 and TRBJ2-3; 10 bases map to TRBD2. J lost 0 bases, V lost 4 bases, and 14 bases had no gene match. CDR1 and CDR2 from the germline V gene are SGHDT and YYEEEE. This CDR3 is 19 amino acids long. This CDR3 is CASSPAASGGLTSTDTQYF. In DNA, the CDR3 is TGTGCCAGCAGCCCGGCGGCTAGCGGGGGCCTCACTAGCACAGATACGCAGTATTTT.

This clonotype was seen a handful of times. The gene calls are TRBV7-2 and TRBJ2-7; TRBD1 matches at 10 bases. The CDR3 is 14 residues long. Per the germline V gene, CDR1 is SGHTA and CDR2 is FQGNSA. The ends lost 6 bases at V and 3 bases at J; junction bases unmatched: 5. CDR3 protein: CASRPTGGSYEQYF. The CDR3 bases are TGTGCCAGCAGACCGACAGGGGGCAGCTACGAGCAGTACTTC.

There are a few counts of this clonotype. The chain joins TRBV13 to TRBJ2-4; D is unclear. The CDR3 consists of 14 residues. V lost 5 bases and J lost 0, with 8 bases in between. Germline V gene lookup returns CDR1 PRHDT and CDR2 FYEKMQ (reference sequence). The CDR3 nucleotides are TGTGCCAGCAGCCCGAATTTAGCCAAAAACATTCAGTACTTC. Amino acid sequence: CASSPNLAKNIQYF.

The chain uses TRBV18 and TRBJ2-7; D is possibly TRBD2 (5 bases). The germline V gene encodes CDR1 KGHSH and CDR2 LQKENI. The germline V and J ends were trimmed by 2 bases and 4 bases, with 12 bases remaining between them. This CDR3 comprises 14 residues. The CDR3 here is CASSPGSAVYEQYF. The CDR3, as DNA: TGTGCCAGCTCACCAGGTAGCGCGGTGTACGAGCAGTACTTC. Drawing the rest from reference TRBV18 and TRBJ2-7, the complete variable domain is NAGVMQNPRHLVRRRGQEARLRCSPMKGHSHVYWYRQLPEEGLKFMVYLQKENIIDESGMPKERFSAEFPKEGPSILRIQQVVRGDSAAYFCASSPGSAVYEQYFGPGTRLTVT.

Ten or more counts support this clonotype. The gene calls are TRBV4-3 and TRBJ1-1; possibly TRBD1 for D (6 bases). The CDR3 is 13 residues long. Germline V gene sequence: CDR1 LGHNA, CDR2 YSLEER. Trimming removed 3 bases at V and 5 bases at J, with 10 bases between. Written as DNA, the CDR3 is TGCGCCAGCAGCCAGGGGGCGAGGACTGAAGCTTTCTTT. It translates to CASSQGARTEAFF.

This clonotype was counted a few times. DNA for the CDR3: TGCAGCGTAGGTAATAAGGGACGAGACTACGAGCAGTACTTC. Translated, it gives CSVGNKGRDYEQYF. The V call is TRBV29-1, the J call TRBJ2-7, with D tentatively TRBD1 or TRBD2 (5 bases each). The CDR3 is made up of 14 amino acids. Looked up from germline, CDR1 is SQVTM and CDR2 is ANQGSEA. V shed 6 bases and J shed 3 bases, with 18 bases lying between them.

The chain combines TRBV29-1 with TRBJ1-5; the D is unclear. V lost 7 bases, J lost 11 bases, and 15 bases lay in between. CDR1 and CDR2 from the germline V gene are SQVTM and ANQGSEA. The CDR3 totals 11 residues. CDR3 region: CSASAYGTQHF. CDR3 DNA: TGCAGCGCCTCGGCGTACGGGACCCAGCATTTT.

In its sample, this clonotype was seen many times. The CDR3 nucleotides are TGCGCCAGCAGTGAGGAAGGGAGTGCTGCTCAGTACTTC. It translates to CASSEEGSAAQYF. This rearrangement joins TRBV10-2 to TRBJ2-7; D may be TRBD2 (5 bases). The length of the CDR3 is 13 residues. With 2 bases removed from V and 10 bases from J, the gap between germline ends came to 15 bases. CDR1 and CDR2 (germline): WSHSY, SAAADI.

The table lists this clonotype with many counts. This sequence joins TRBV12-3 or TRBV12-4 and TRBJ2-5; the D is unclear. The CDR3 spans 13 residues. V was pared by 4 bases and J by 1 base, with 7 bases between. The CDR3 spells CASSWTIQETQYF. As DNA, the CDR3 is TGTGCCAGCAGTTGGACGATCCAAGAGACCCAGTACTTC.

This chain connects TRBV20-1 to TRBJ2-7; D unresolved. The germline CDR1 and CDR2 sequences are DFQATT and SNEGSKA (reference sequence). V was shortened by 1 base and J by 0 bases, with 10 bases between the two germline ends. The CDR3 length is 14 residues. The CDR3: CSARGYKSSYEQYF. As DNA, the CDR3 is TGCAGTGCTAGAGGATACAAGAGCTCCTACGAGCAGTACTTC.

This sequence joins TRBV7-9 and TRBJ2-3, with D perhaps matching TRBD2 (6 bases). The CDR3 runs to 16 residues. CDR1 and CDR2 from the germline V gene are SEHNR and FQNEAQ (reference sequence). With 6 bases removed from V and 5 bases from J, the gap between germline ends came to 21 bases. CDR3 sequence reads: CASRLPRDLKRDTQYF. The CDR3 coding sequence is TGTGCCAGCAGATTACCCCGGGACTTGAAAAGAGATACGCAGTATTTT.

Concerning this clonotype itself: The junction shows a germline mismatch at one end, possibly a read error. The chain is built from TRBV6-5 and TRBJ2-7; 8 bases match TRBD1. CDR1 and CDR2 from the germline V gene are MNHEY and SVGAGI. The CDR3 extends over 15 amino acids. CDR3 residues: CASSYQGTGYYEEYF. In DNA form, the CDR3 reads TGTGCCAGCAGTTACCAGGGGACAGGCTATTACGAGGAGTACTTC.

This clonotype was found many times. The rearrangement joins TRBV5-1 to TRBJ2-5, with D perhaps matching TRBD2 (6 bases). V was clipped by 2 bases and J by 2 bases, with 19 bases between them. The CDR3 totals 17 residues. Germline CDR1 reads SGHRS; CDR2 reads YFSETQ. CDR3 DNA sequence: TGCGCCAGCAGCTTACCGATGGATTTAGCGGAGCAAGAGACCCAGTACTTC. Its translation: CASSLPMDLAEQETQYF. Full variable domain (missing parts from reference TRBV5-1 and TRBJ2-5): KAGVTQTPRYLIKTRGQQVTLSCSPISGHRSVSWYQQTPGQGLQFLFEYFSETQRNKGNFPGRFSGRQFSNSRSEMNVSTLELGDSALYLCASSLPMDLAEQETQYFGPGTRLLVL.

The chain recombines TRBV29-1 with TRBJ2-7; D is uncertain. Trimming shortened V by 4 bases and J by 0 bases, and 10 bases separated the two germline ends. The germline V gene has CDR1 SQVTM and CDR2 ANQGSEA. The CDR3 sequence is 13 residues long. CDR3 in amino acids: CSVGNGFSYEQYF. CDR3 coding DNA: TGCAGCGTTGGGAACGGTTTCTCCTACGAGCAGTACTTC.

This clonotype was counted at least ten times. The V and J genes are TRBV3-1 and TRBJ2-7; the D is unclear. Germline CDR1 LGHDT, CDR2 YNNKEL (reference sequence). The CDR3 sequence is 13 residues long. The germline V and J ends were trimmed by 0 bases and 4 bases, with 7 bases remaining between them. This CDR3 is CASSQDDRYEQYF. DNA of the CDR3: TGTGCCAGCAGCCAAGATGACCGGTACGAGCAGTACTTC.

This clonotype occurred a few times. The chain couples TRBV6-4 to TRBJ2-1; D gene ambiguous. CDR1 is MRHNA, CDR2 SNTAGT, per germline. V was pared by 3 bases and J by 7 bases, with 10 bases between. The CDR3 extends over 13 amino acids. The CDR3 region has the DNA TGTGCCAGCAGTGATGTGTCCAGGAATGAGCAGTTCTTC. Amino acid sequence: CASSDVSRNEQFF.

This clonotype has a handful of counts. The V and J genes are TRBV7-8 and TRBJ2-3; the D gene could be TRBD1 or TRBD2 (5 bases each). The CDR3 has 16 residues. Germline loops: CDR1 SGHVS, CDR2 FQNEAQ. Trimming stripped 6 bases from V and 5 bases from J, with 21 bases between. For the CDR3, the DNA is TGTGCCAGCAGACGAAGGGCAGGGAGTTATGGAGATACGCAGTATTTT. Translated, it gives CASRRRAGSYGDTQYF.

This clonotype was picked up a small number of times. The rearrangement links TRBV29-1 to TRBJ2-3, with a weak D call TRBD2 (7 bases). V was clipped by 1 base and J by 3 bases, with 20 bases between them. The CDR3 sequence is 17 residues long. In germline, CDR1 is SQVTM, CDR2 ANQGSEA. Here the CDR3 DNA reads TGCAGCGTTGAAGCATACCGGGAGGCAGGGGCGACAGATACGCAGTATTTT. Translated: CSVEAYREAGATDTQYF.